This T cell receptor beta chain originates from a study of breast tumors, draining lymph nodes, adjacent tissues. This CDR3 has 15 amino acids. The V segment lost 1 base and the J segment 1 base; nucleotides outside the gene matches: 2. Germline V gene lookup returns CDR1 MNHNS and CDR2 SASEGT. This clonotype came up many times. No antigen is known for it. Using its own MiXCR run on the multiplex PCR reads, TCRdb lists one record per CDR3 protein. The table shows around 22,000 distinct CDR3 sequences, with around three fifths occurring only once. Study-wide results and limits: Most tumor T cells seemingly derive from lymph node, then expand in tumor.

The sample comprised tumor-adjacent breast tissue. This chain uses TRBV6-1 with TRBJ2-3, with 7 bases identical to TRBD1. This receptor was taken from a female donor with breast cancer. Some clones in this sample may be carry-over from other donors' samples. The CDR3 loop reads CASSEGQGGTDTQYF. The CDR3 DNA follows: TGTGCCAGCAGTGAAGGACAGGGAGGCACAGATACGCAGTATTTT.